Below are 30 T cell receptor beta chains sequenced from a single sample in a study of shared clonotypes between healthy human individuals. Clones were sequenced by immunoSEQ multiplex PCR, and TCRdb holds only the in-frame ones, with some missing. The table records 950,000 to 1,300,000 clones, 60% to 80% of them present only once. The specimen sequenced was memory CD4+ T cells sorted from blood. Stated subset: CD45RA-negative fraction. The receptors originated from a man between 18 and 35 years old in good health.

The chain is built from TRBV14 and TRBJ1-2; no reliable D call. This CDR3 contains 12 residues. V lost 4 bases and J lost 8, with 11 bases in between. Germline V gives CDR1 SGHDN, CDR2 FVKESK. The CDR3 nucleotides are TGTGCCAGCAGCCGGAGGTCCCTGGGCTACACCTTC. Protein product: CASSRRSLGYTF.

The chain combines TRBV7-9 with TRBJ1-2; D gene unclear. Germline assignment: CDR1 SEHNR and CDR2 FQNEAQ (reference sequence). The CDR3 loop spans 15 amino acids. V lost 2 bases and J lost 3, with 13 bases in between. The CDR3 sequence is CASSLITASHYGYTF. The CDR3 DNA reads TGTGCCAGCAGCTTAATCACCGCGAGCCACTATGGCTACACCTTC.

The CDR3 here is CASAPHRGNTEAFF. DNA for the CDR3: TGTGCCAGCGCGCCCCACAGAGGGAACACTGAAGCTTTCTTT. The chain has TRBV28 and TRBJ1-1, with no clear D. Trimming cost V 8 bases and J 1 base, with 14 bases left between them. Germline assignment: CDR1 MDHEN and CDR2 SYDVKM. CDR3 length equals 14 residues.

The V gene is TRBV6-1, the J gene TRBJ2-7; 9 bases fit TRBD1. With V trimmed by 2 bases and J by 6 bases, 5 bases remained unmatched. Per germline, CDR1 MNHNS and CDR2 SASEGT. The CDR3 runs 14 residues. Here the CDR3 DNA reads TGTGCCAGCAGTGAAAAGGGGACAGGGATCGAGCAGTACTTC. Protein product: CASSEKGTGIEQYF.

This clone was seen a single time. The V call is TRBV5-1, the J call TRBJ1-2; D is perhaps TRBD1 (5 bases). This CDR3 region has 13 residues. The germline V and J ends were trimmed by 3 bases and 3 bases, with 9 bases remaining between them. In germline, CDR1 is SGHRS, CDR2 YFSETQ. CDR3 protein: CASSYTTDYGYTF. In DNA, the CDR3 is TGCGCCAGCAGCTATACGACAGACTATGGCTACACCTTC. Full variable domain (rest looked up from reference TRBV5-1 and TRBJ1-2): KAGVTQTPRYLIKTRGQQVTLSCSPISGHRSVSWYQQTPGQGLQFLFEYFSETQRNKGNFPGRFSGRQFSNSRSEMNVSTLELGDSALYLCASSYTTDYGYTFGSGTRLTVV.

The chain joins TRBV9 to TRBJ2-4, with D possibly TRBD2 on 6 matching bases. The CDR3 is 15 amino acids. Trimming removed 3 bases at V and 6 bases at J, with 16 bases between. The germline gives CDR1 SGDLS, CDR2 YYNGEE. This CDR3 reads CASSAPGAEGNIQYF. The CDR3 DNA is TGTGCCAGCAGCGCTCCGGGAGCGGAGGGAAACATTCAGTACTTC.

The rearrangement joins TRBV2 to TRBJ1-6; 9 bases fit TRBD1. The CDR3 length is 16 residues. Per the germline V gene, CDR1 is SNHLY and CDR2 is FYNNEI. With V trimmed by 6 bases and J by 10 bases, 13 bases remained unmatched. CDR3 in DNA: TGTGCCAGCAGCCCCCCCTTTCGGGACAGGGTCTCACCCCTCCACTTT. It is translated as CASSPPFRDRVSPLHF.

The rearrangement uses TRBV18 and TRBJ1-1; no firm D call. V lost 3 bases, J lost 0 bases, and 14 bases lay in between. CDR1 is KGHSH, CDR2 LQKENI, per germline. The CDR3 has 16 residues. In DNA, the CDR3 is TGTGCCAGCTCACCGTCTGCGTCGGGAGTGAACACTGAAGCTTTCTTT. Its translation: CASSPSASGVNTEAFF.

The chain employs TRBV6-6 and TRBJ1-2; D is uncertain. Germline V gene sequence: CDR1 MNHNY, CDR2 SVGAGI (reference sequence). The V end was cut by 2 bases, the J end by 3 bases, with 7 bases between. This CDR3 spans 13 amino acids. In DNA form, the CDR3 reads TGTGCCAGCAGTTACGGGGATGACTATGGCTACACCTTC. This encodes CASSYGDDYGYTF.

The chain has TRBV14 and TRBJ1-6, with 11 bases lining up with TRBD1. Germline V gene sequence: CDR1 SGHDN, CDR2 FVKESK. With V trimmed by 4 bases and J by 9 bases, 8 bases remained unmatched. The CDR3 covers 16 residues. CDR3 amino acids: CASSPPGQGVSSPLHF. The DNA for the CDR3 is TGTGCCAGCAGCCCTCCGGGACAGGGGGTTAGTTCACCCCTCCACTTT.

This chain links TRBV7-9 with TRBJ1-2; D unclear. CDR3 size: 17 residues. Between the trimmed V and J ends, which lost 1 base and 7 bases, there was a span of 22 bases. The germline CDR1 and CDR2 sequences are SEHNR and FQNEAQ (reference sequence). As DNA, the CDR3 is TGTGCCAGCAGCTTAGTCGATTTTGGGCACAGACCTTTTGGCTACACCTTC. The encoded protein is CASSLVDFGHRPFGYTF.

The chain recombines TRBV4-1 with TRBJ1-5, with unresolved D. The V end was cut by 4 bases, the J end by 1 base, with 14 bases between. The CDR3 extends over 16 amino acids. Germline CDR1 is MGHRA and CDR2 is YSYEKL. The CDR3 nucleotides read TGCGCCAGCAGCCCATTAGTGGACGGGAGCAATCAGCCCCAGCATTTT. It translates to CASSPLVDGSNQPQHF.

Only a few counts were recorded for this clone. V and J are TRBV30 and TRBJ1-5, with D unresolved. This CDR3 has 14 residues. V was clipped by 0 bases and J by 4 bases, with 10 bases between them. Germline V gives CDR1 GTSNPN, CDR2 SVGIG (reference sequence). Here the CDR3 DNA reads TGTGCCTGGAGTGTAACGAACCCTAATCAGCCCCAGCATTTT. Its translation is CAWSVTNPNQPQHF.

The chain uses TRBV7-8 and TRBJ2-7; D gene unclear. The V end was cut by 1 base, the J end by 6 bases, with 4 bases between. The CDR3 length is 11 residues. In germline, CDR1 is SGHVS, CDR2 FQNEAQ. CDR3 bases: TGTGCCAGCAGCTTAGGCCGCGAGCAGTACTTC. This sequence encodes CASSLGREQYF.

The V gene is TRBV7-2, the J gene TRBJ1-1; the D gene is possibly TRBD1 (5 bases). Germline values: CDR1 SGHTA, CDR2 FQGNSA. The V end was cut by 2 bases, the J end by 0 bases, with 7 bases between. The CDR3 loop spans 14 amino acids. The CDR3 DNA sequence: TGTGCCAGCAGCTTAACAGGAATGAACACTGAAGCTTTCTTT. Amino acids: CASSLTGMNTEAFF.

In DNA form, the CDR3 reads TGTGCCAGCCAAATCAGGGGGAGTACTGAAGCTTTCTTT. Its protein product is CASQIRGSTEAFF. The chain links TRBV19 to TRBJ1-1, with TRBD1 identical over 7 bases. Losses at the gene ends were 9 bases for V and 5 bases for J; bases not matched to a gene: 9. Germline V lookup: CDR1 LNHDA, CDR2 SQIVND (reference sequence). The CDR3 extends over 13 amino acids.

The chain carries TRBV27 and TRBJ2-1, with D perhaps TRBD1 (5 bases). V was shortened by 6 bases and J by 5 bases, with 11 bases between the two germline ends. This CDR3 has 13 amino acids. From germline, CDR1 is MNHEY and CDR2 SMNVEV (reference sequence). The CDR3 nucleotides read TGTGCCAGCAGCCGATGGGGCAACAATGAGCAGTTCTTC. It codes for CASSRWGNNEQFF.

This clone was detected a few times. The chain links TRBV7-2 to TRBJ2-4, with no clear D. The CDR3 length is 15 residues. V lost 1 base to trimming and J lost 0 bases, with 7 bases between them. The germline CDR1 and CDR2 sequences are SGHTA and FQGNSA. CDR3 DNA sequence: TGTGCCAGCAGCTTAGATACCCAAGCCAAAAACATTCAGTACTTC. It specifies CASSLDTQAKNIQYF.

The chain couples TRBV2 to TRBJ2-5; weak D call: TRBD1 (5 bases). The germline V and J ends were trimmed by 8 bases and 2 bases, with 15 bases remaining between them. Germline V gene data show CDR1 as SNHLY and CDR2 as FYNNEI. This CDR3 has 14 amino acids. The CDR3: CASGKGRQQETQYF. The DNA of the CDR3 is TGTGCCAGCGGGAAAGGGCGACAGCAAGAGACCCAGTACTTC.

The V call is TRBV19, the J call TRBJ2-4; TRBD2 matches at 8 bases. Germline V lookup: CDR1 LNHDA, CDR2 SQIVND (reference sequence). The CDR3 is 22 amino acids. V lost 1 base and J lost 3; bases outside the gene matches: 23. The CDR3 DNA reads as TGTGCCAGTAGTATAGCGCCTCAGGGGCTAGGACTAGCAGGAGGTGGCAAAAACATTCAGTACTTC. Translated: CASSIAPQGLGLAGGGKNIQYF.

The CDR3 DNA reads TGTGCCAGCAGCACCCTAGGAGATGGCTACACCTTC. Its translation: CASSTLGDGYTF. V gene TRBV9 combines with J gene TRBJ1-2, with D unclear. This CDR3 spans 12 amino acids. V gave up 4 bases and J gave up 6 bases, with 10 bases separating them. Looked up from germline, CDR1 is SGDLS and CDR2 is YYNGEE.

The chain couples TRBV4-3 to TRBJ1-2; TRBD1 matches 8 bases. The CDR3 runs to 15 residues. Looked up from germline, CDR1 is LGHNA and CDR2 is YSLEER. The V gene end was trimmed by 4 bases and the J gene end by 5 bases; junction bases not matched to a gene: 9. CDR3 region: CASSLSDRVEYGYTF. The CDR3 nucleotides are TGCGCCAGCAGCCTTTCGGACAGGGTGGAGTATGGCTACACCTTC.

V is TRBV27 and J is TRBJ1-2, with D unresolved. Germline assignment: CDR1 MNHEY and CDR2 SMNVEV (reference sequence). This CDR3 region has 13 residues. V was shortened by 2 bases and J by 0 bases, with 4 bases between the two germline ends. The CDR3 region has the DNA TGTGCCAGCAGTTTACAAGCTAACTATGGCTACACCTTC. This translates into CASSLQANYGYTF.

This chain uses TRBV9 with TRBJ2-2; the D is unclear. CDR1 is SGDLS and CDR2 is YYNGEE in the germline V gene. Trimming cost V 3 bases and J 3 bases, with 9 bases left between them. This CDR3 contains 14 residues. CDR3 in DNA: TGTGCCAGCAGCGCTAGGTCGCACACCGGGGAGCTGTTTTTT. Translation: CASSARSHTGELFF.

The chain combines TRBV7-3 with TRBJ2-3; 10 bases line up with TRBD1. The CDR3 length is 15 residues. Germline trimming cut 5 bases from V and 7 bases from J; bases unmatched to any gene: 9. Germline V CDR1 and CDR2: SGHTA, FQGTGA. In nucleotides, the CDR3 is TGTGCCAGCAGCCTTCAGGGACAGGGGCTGTATACGCAGTATTTT. It is translated as CASSLQGQGLYTQYF.

V usage is TRBV30 and J usage is TRBJ1-6; D is unclear. The V end lost 0 bases, the J end lost 9 bases, and 15 bases lay between the germline ends. There are 15 residues in the CDR3. The germline V gene has CDR1 GTSNPN and CDR2 SVGIG (reference sequence). The CDR3 sequence: CAWSVGSAGGSPLHF. The CDR3 DNA reads TGTGCCTGGAGTGTAGGTAGCGCAGGTGGTTCACCCCTCCACTTT.

The V and J genes are TRBV7-2 and TRBJ1-5, with unresolved D. V dropped 7 bases and J dropped 0 bases, with 13 bases sitting between them. Germline CDR1 and CDR2: SGHTA and FQGNSA. This CDR3 region has 15 residues. The CDR3 coding sequence is TGTGCCAGCACCCCCCAAGTTTATAGCAATCAGCCCCAGCATTTT. Its protein is CASTPQVYSNQPQHF.

This clone has a single count. The sample has other DNA sequences that encode this CDR3 too. The rearrangement joins TRBV5-1 to TRBJ1-6, with unresolved D. This CDR3 comprises 15 residues. V was cut by 3 bases and J by 1 base, with 8 bases left in between. The germline V gene encodes CDR1 SGHRS and CDR2 YFSETQ. CDR3: CASSSGGSYNSPLHF. The CDR3, as DNA: TGCGCCAGCAGCTCCGGAGGGTCCTATAATTCACCCCTCCACTTT.

The rearrangement links TRBV28 to TRBJ1-2; no clear D. The CDR3 consists of 10 residues. Germline V gene data show CDR1 as MDHEN and CDR2 as SYDVKM. The CDR3 loop is CGTINYGYTF. The CDR3 coding sequence is TGTGGAACCATCAACTATGGCTACACCTTC.

This chain joins TRBV10-1 and TRBJ2-7, with D uncertain. The CDR3 extends over 13 amino acids. Deletions cut 5 bases from V and 3 bases from J, with 11 bases between. Germline V CDR1 and CDR2: WNHNN, SYGVQD (reference sequence). The CDR3 loop is CASSKNRNYEQYF. CDR3 DNA: TGCGCCAGCAGTAAAAACAGAAACTACGAGCAGTACTTC.